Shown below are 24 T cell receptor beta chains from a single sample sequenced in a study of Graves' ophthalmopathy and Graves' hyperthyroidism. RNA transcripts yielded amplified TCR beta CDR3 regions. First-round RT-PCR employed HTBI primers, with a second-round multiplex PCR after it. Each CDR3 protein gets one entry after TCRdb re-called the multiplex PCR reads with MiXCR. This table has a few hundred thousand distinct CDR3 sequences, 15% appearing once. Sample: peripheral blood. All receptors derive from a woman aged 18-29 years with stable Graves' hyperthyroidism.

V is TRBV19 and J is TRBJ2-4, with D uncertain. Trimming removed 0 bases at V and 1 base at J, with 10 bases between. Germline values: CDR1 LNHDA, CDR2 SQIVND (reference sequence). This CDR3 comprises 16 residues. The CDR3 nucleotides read TGTGCCAGTAGTATAGAATTCCCCGGGGCCAAAAACATTCAGTACTTC. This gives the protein CASSIEFPGAKNIQYF.

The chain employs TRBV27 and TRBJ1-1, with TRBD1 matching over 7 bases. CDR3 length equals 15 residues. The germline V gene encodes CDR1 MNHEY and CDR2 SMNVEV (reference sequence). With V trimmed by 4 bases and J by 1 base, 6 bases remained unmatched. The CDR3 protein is CASSWRGPTNTEAFF. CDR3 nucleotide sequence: TGTGCCAGCAGTTGGAGGGGGCCTACGAACACTGAAGCTTTCTTT.

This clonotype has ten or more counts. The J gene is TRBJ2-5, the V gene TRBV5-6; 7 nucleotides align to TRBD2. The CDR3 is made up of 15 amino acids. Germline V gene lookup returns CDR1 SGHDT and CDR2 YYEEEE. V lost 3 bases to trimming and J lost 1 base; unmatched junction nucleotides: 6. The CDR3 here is CASSSPGLRQETQYF. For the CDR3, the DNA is TGTGCCAGCAGCTCACCGGGACTACGCCAAGAGACCCAGTACTTC.

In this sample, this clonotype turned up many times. The DNA of the CDR3 is TGTGCCAGCAGTCCTTCCCCTGGACAGGTGGCCTCCTACGAGCAGTACTTC. Its protein is CASSPSPGQVASYEQYF. The V gene is TRBV12-3 or TRBV12-4, the J gene TRBJ2-7, with 7 bases fitting TRBD1. V lost 5 bases, J lost 0 bases, and 13 bases stayed unmatched. The CDR3 sequence is 17 residues long.

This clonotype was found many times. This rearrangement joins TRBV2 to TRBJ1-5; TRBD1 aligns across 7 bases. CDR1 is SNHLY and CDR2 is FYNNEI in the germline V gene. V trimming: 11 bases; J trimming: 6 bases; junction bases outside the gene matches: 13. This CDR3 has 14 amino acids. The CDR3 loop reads CASSVGQDGQPQHF. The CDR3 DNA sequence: TGTGCCTCTTCAGTCGGACAGGACGGTCAGCCCCAGCATTTT.

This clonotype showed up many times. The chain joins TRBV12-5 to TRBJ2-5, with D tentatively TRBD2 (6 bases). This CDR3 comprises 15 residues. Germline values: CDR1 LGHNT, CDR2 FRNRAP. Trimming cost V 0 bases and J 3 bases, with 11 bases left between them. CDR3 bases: TGTGCTAGTGGTTTGGTACGGACGGGGGAAGAGACCCAGTACTTC. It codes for CASGLVRTGEETQYF.

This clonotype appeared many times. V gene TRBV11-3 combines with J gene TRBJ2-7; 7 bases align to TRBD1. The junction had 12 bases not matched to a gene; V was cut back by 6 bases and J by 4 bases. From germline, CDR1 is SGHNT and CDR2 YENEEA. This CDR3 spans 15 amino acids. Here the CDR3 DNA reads TGTGCCAGCAGTCCCCGGACAGGCCCAGTATACGAGCAGTACTTC. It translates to CASSPRTGPVYEQYF.

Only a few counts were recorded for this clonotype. CDR3 sequence (DNA): TGTGCCAGTACTGTTCTGGGTGGGCGTGGGGCCAACGTCCTGACTTTC. Translation gives CASTVLGGRGANVLTF. The genes are TRBV19 and TRBJ2-6; D is uncertain. The germline CDR1 and CDR2 sequences are LNHDA and SQIVND (reference sequence). The CDR3 runs to 16 residues. Trimming shortened V by 7 bases and J by 3 bases, and 16 bases separated the two germline ends.

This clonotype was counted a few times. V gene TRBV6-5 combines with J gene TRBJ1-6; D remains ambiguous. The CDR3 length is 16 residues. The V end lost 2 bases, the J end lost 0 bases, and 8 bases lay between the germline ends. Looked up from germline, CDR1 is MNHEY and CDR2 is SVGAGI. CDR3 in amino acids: CASSYGDSSYNSPLHF. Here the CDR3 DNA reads TGTGCCAGCAGTTACGGAGACTCCTCCTATAATTCACCCCTCCACTTT.

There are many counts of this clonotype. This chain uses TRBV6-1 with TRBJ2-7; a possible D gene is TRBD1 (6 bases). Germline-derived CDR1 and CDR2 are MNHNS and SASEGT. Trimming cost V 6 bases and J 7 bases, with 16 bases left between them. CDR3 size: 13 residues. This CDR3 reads CASRVTGIGEQYF. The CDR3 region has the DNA TGTGCCAGCAGGGTGACAGGAATTGGAGAGCAGTACTTC.

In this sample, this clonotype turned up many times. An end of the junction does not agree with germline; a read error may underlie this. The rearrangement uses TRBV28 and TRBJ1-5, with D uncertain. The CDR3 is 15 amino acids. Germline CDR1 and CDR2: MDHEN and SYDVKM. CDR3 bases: TGCGCCAGCAGTCCGACCGCGGGGAAGAATCAGCCCCAGCATTTT. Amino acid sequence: CASSPTAGKNQPQHF.

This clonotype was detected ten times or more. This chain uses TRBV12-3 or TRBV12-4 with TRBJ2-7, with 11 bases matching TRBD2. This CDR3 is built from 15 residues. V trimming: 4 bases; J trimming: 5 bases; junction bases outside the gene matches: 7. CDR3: CASSSTSGGAHEQYF. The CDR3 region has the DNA TGTGCCAGCAGTTCCACTAGCGGGGGTGCCCACGAGCAGTACTTC.

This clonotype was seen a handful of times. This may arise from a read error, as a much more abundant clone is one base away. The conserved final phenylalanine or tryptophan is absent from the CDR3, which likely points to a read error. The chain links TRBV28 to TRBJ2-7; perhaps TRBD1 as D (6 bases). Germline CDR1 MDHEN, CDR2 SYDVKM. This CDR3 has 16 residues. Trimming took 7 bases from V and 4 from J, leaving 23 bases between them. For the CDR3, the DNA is TGTGCCAGCAAAGTTTCAAGGACAGAATCTCTATACGAGCAGTACTTG. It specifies CASKVSRTESLYEQYL.

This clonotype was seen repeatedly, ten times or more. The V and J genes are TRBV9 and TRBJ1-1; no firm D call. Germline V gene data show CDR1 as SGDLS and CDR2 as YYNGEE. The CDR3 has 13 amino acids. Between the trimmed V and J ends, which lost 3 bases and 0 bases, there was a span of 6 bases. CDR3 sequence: CASSALMNTEAFF. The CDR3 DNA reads TGTGCCAGCAGCGCGCTGATGAACACTGAAGCTTTCTTT.

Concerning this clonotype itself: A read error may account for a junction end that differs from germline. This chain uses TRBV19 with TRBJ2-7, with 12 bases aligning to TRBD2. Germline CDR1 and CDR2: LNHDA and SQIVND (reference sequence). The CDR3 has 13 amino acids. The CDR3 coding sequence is TGTGCCAGTACTAGCGGGGGGGCCTACGAGCAGTGCTTC. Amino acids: CASTSGGAYEQCF.

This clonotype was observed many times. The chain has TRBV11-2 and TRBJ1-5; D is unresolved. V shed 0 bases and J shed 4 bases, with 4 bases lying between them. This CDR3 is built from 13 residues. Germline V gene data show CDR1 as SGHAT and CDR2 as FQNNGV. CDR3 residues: CASSLDLNQPQHF. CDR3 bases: TGTGCCAGCAGCTTAGATCTGAATCAGCCCCAGCATTTT.

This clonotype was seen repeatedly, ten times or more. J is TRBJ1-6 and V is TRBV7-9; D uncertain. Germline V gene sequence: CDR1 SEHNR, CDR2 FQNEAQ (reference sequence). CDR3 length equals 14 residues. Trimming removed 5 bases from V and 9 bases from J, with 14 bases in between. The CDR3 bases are TGTGCCAGCAGCCGAACGGGTGTCGGTTCACCCCTCCACTTT. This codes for CASSRTGVGSPLHF.

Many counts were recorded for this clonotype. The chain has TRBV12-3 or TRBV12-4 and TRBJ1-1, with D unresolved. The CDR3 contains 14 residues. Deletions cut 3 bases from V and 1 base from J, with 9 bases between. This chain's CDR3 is CASSLWQSNTEAFF. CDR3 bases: TGTGCCAGCAGTTTGTGGCAGTCGAACACTGAAGCTTTCTTT.

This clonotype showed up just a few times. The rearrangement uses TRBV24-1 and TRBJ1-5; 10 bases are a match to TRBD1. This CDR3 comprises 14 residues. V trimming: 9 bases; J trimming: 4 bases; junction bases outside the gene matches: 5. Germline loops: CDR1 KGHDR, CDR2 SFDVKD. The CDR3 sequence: CATGDRGGNQPQHF. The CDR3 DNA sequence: TGTGCCACCGGGGACAGGGGTGGAAATCAGCCCCAGCATTTT.

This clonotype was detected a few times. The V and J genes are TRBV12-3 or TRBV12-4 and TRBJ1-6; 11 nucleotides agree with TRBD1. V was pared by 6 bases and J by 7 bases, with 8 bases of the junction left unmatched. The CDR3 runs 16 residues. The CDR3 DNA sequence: TGTGCCAGCAGCCCCGGGACAGGGGGGAGGAATTCACCCCTCCACTTT. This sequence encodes CASSPGTGGRNSPLHF.

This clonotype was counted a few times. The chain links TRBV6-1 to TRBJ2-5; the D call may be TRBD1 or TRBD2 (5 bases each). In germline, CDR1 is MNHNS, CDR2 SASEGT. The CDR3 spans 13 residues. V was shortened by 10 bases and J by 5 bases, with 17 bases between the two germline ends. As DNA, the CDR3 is TGTGCCACCCACTCCGGGGCGGAGGAGACCCAGTACTTC. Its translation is CATHSGAEETQYF.

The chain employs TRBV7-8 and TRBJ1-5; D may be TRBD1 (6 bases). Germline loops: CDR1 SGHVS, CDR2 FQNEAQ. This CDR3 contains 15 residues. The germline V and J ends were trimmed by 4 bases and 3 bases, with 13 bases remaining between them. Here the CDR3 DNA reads TGTGCCAGCAGCTCGCGGACAGCCACCAATCAGCCCCAGCATTTT. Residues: CASSSRTATNQPQHF.

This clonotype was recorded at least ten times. The CDR3 region has the DNA TGTGCCAGCAGTGGACCCGGGACAGTGAACACTGAAGCTTTCTTT. This gives the protein CASSGPGTVNTEAFF. V gene TRBV12-3 or TRBV12-4 combines with J gene TRBJ1-1, with TRBD1 matching 7 bases. Germline trimming cut 5 bases from V and 0 bases from J; bases unmatched to any gene: 6. The CDR3 is 15 residues long.

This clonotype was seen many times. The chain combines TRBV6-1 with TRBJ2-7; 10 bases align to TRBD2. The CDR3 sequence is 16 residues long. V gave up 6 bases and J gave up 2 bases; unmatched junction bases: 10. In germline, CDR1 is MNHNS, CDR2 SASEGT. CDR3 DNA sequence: TGTGCCAGCAGACGTCGACTAGCGGGCACCACCTACGAGCAGTACTTC. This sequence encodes CASRRRLAGTTYEQYF.